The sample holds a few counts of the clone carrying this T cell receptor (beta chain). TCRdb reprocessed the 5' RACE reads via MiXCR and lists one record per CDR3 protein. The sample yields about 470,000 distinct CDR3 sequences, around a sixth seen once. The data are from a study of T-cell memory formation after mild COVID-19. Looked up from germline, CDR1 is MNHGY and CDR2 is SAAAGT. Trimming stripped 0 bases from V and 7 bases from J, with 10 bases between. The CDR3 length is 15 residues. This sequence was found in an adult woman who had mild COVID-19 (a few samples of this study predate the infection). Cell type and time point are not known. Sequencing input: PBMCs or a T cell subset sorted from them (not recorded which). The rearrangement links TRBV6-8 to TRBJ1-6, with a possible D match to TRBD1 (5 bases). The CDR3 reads CASSYSGVPNSPLHF. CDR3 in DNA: TGTGCCAGCAGTTACTCGGGGGTTCCCAATTCACCCCTCCACTTT.